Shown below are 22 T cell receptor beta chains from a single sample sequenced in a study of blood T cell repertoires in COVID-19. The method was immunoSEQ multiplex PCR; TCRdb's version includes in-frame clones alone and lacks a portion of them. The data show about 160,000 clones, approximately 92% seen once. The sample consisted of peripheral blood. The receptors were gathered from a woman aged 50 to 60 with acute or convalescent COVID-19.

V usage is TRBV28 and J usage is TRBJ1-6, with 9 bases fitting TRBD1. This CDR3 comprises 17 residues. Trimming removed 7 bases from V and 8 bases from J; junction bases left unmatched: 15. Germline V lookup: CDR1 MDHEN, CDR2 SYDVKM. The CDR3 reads CASKISLLGDRDSPLHF. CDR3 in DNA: TGTGCCAGCAAAATCTCCCTTTTGGGGGACAGGGATTCACCCCTCCACTTT. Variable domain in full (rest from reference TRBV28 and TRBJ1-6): DVKVTQSSRYLVKRTGEKVFLECVQDMDHENMFWYRQDPGLGLRLIYFSYDVKMKEKGDIPEGYSVSREKKERFSLILESASTNQTSMYLCASKISLLGDRDSPLHFGNGTRLTVT.

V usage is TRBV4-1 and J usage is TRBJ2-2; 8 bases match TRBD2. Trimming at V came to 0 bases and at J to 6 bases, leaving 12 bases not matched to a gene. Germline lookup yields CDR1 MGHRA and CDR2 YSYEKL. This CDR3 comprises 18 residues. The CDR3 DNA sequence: TGCGCCAGCAGCCAAGAGGGAACCGGGACTAGTTGGTCCGGGGAGCTGTTTTTT. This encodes CASSQEGTGTSWSGELFF.

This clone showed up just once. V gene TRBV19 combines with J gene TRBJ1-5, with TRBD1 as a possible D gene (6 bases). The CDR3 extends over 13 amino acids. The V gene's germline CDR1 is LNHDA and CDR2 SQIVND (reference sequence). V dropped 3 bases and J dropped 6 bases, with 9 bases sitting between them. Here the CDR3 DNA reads TGTGCCAGTAGTATGGAACAGGGTCAGCCCCAGCATTTT. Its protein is CASSMEQGQPQHF.

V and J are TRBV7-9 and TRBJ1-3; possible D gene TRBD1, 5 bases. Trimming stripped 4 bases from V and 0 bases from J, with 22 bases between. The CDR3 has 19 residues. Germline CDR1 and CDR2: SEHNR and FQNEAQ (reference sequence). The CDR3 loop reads CASSYTGTADPGSGNTIYF. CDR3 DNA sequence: TGTGCCAGCAGCTATACCGGGACTGCCGACCCAGGCTCTGGAAACACCATATATTTT.

CDR3 sequence (DNA): TGTGCCAGCAGCTTAGGAGGTAATAGCGGATACGAGCAGTACTTC. Amino acid sequence: CASSLGGNSGYEQYF. The V and J genes are TRBV7-9 and TRBJ2-7, with a weak D call TRBD2 (6 bases). The V end was cut by 1 base, the J end by 4 bases, with 14 bases between. The CDR3 spans 15 residues. Germline CDR1 is SEHNR and CDR2 is FQNEAQ (reference sequence).

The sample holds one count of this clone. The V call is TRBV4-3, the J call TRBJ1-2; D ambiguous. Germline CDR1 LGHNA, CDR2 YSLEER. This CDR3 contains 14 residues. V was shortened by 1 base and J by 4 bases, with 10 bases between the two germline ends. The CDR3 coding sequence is TGCGCCAGCAGCCAAGGTACAGAAGCCTATGGCTACACCTTC. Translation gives CASSQGTEAYGYTF.

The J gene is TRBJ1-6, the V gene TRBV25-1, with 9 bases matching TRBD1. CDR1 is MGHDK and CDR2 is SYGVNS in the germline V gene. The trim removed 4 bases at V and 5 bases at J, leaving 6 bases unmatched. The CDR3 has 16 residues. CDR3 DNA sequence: TGTGCCAGCAGTGGTTGGACAGGGGCTAATAATTCACCCCTCCACTTT. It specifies CASSGWTGANNSPLHF.

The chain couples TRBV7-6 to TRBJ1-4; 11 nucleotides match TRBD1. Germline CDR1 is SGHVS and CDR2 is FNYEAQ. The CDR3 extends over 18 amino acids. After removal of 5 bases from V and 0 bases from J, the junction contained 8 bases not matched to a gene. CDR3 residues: CASSPRDRGLSTNEKLFF. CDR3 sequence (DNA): TGTGCCAGCAGCCCCAGGGACAGGGGGTTATCAACTAATGAAAAACTGTTTTTT.

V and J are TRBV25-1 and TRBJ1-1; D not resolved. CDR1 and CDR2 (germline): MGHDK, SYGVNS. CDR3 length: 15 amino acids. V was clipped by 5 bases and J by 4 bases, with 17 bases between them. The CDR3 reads CASSPPEGEFTEAFF. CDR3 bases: TGTGCCAGCAGTCCCCCCGAGGGTGAGTTCACTGAAGCTTTCTTT.

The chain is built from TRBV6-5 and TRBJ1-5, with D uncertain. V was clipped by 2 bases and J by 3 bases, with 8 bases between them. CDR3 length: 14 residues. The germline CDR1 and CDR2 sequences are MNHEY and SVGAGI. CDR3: CASSYRGSNQPQHF. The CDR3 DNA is TGTGCCAGCAGTTACCGGGGTTCCAATCAGCCCCAGCATTTT.

The CDR3 loop reads CASSRSLLDEQYF. CDR3 in DNA: TGTGCCAGCAGCCGAAGCCTTCTTGACGAGCAGTACTTC. The chain has TRBV5-5 and TRBJ2-7; no firm D call. Looked up from germline, CDR1 is SGHKS and CDR2 is YYEKEE (reference sequence). The V and J ends lost 4 bases and 5 bases respectively, with 13 bases between them. This CDR3 comprises 13 residues.

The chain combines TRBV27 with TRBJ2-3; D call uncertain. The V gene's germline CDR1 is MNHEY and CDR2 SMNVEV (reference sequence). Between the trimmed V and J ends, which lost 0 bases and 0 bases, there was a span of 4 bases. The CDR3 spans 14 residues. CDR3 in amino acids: CASSLSRSTDTQYF. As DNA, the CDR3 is TGTGCCAGCAGTTTATCGCGAAGCACAGATACGCAGTATTTT.

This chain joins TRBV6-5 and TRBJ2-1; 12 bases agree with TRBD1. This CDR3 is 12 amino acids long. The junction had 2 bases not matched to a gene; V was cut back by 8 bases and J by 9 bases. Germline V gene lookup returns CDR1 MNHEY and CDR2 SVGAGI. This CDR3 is CASGTGGGEQFF. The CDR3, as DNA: TGTGCCAGCGGGACAGGGGGCGGTGAGCAGTTCTTC.

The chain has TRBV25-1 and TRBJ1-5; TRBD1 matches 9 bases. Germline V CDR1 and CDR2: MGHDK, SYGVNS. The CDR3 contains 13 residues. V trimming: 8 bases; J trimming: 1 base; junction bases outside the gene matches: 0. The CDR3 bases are TGTGCCAGCGGGACAGGGAGCAATCAGCCCCAGCATTTT. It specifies CASGTGSNQPQHF.

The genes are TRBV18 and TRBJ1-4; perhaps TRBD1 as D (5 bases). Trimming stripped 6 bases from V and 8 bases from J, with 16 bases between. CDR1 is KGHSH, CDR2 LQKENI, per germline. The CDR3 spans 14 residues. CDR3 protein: CASSSRAVGEKLFF. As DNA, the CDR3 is TGTGCCAGCTCCTCCAGGGCAGTGGGCGAAAAACTGTTTTTT.

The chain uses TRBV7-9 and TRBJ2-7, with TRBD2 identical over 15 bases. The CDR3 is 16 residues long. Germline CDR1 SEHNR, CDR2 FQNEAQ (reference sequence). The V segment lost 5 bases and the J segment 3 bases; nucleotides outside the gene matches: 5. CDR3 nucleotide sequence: TGTGCCAGCAGCGGAGGGACTAGCGGGGGGCTCTACGAGCAGTACTTC. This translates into CASSGGTSGGLYEQYF.

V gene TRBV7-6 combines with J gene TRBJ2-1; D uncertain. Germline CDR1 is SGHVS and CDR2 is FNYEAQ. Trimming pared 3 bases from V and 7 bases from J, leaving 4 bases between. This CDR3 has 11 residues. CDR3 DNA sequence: TGTGCCAGCAGCTTTTTAAATGAGCAGTTCTTC. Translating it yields CASSFLNEQFF.

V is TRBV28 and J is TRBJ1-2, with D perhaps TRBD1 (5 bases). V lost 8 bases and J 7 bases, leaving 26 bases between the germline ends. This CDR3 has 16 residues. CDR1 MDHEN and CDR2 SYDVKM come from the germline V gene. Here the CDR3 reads CASWQAKGLGTFGYTF. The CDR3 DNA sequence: TGTGCCAGCTGGCAGGCTAAGGGGCTAGGGACTTTTGGCTACACCTTC.

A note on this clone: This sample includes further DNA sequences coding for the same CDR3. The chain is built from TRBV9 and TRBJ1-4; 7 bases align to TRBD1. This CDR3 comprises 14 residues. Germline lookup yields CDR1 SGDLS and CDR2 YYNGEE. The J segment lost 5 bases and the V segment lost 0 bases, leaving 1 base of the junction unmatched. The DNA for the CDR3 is TGTGCCAGCAGCGTAGGACAGGGAAATGAAAAACTGTTTTTT. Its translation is CASSVGQGNEKLFF.

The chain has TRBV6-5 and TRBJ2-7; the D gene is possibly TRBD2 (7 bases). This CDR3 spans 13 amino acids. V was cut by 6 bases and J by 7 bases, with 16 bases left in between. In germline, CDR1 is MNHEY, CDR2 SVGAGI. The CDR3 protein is CASRMGGPAEQYF. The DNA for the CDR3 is TGTGCCAGCAGAATGGGGGGGCCAGCAGAGCAGTACTTC.

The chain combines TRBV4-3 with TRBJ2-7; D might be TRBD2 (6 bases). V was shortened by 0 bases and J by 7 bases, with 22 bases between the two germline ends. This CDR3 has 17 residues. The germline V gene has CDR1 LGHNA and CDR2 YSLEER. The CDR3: CASSQDLPPGEVGEQYF. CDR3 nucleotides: TGCGCCAGCAGCCAAGATCTTCCCCCGGGAGAGGTTGGGGAGCAGTACTTC.

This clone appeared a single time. The CDR3 spells CATSDFDSEQFF. DNA of the CDR3: TGTGCCACCAGTGATTTCGACAGCGAGCAGTTCTTC. The genes are TRBV24-1 and TRBJ2-1; D is perhaps TRBD1 (5 bases). The CDR3 consists of 12 residues. Germline V lookup: CDR1 KGHDR, CDR2 SFDVKD. V was pared by 1 base and J by 10 bases, with 7 bases between.